These 14 T cell receptor beta chains share one sample of origin, sequenced in a study of control samples from healthy donors and cancer patients. Repertoires were generated with immunoSEQ multiplex PCR, while TCRdb's copy carries only in-frame clones and drops some. The sample lists roughly 88,000 clones; approximately 93% were seen once. What was sequenced was blood. These TCRs come from a man younger than 30 in good health.

This clone appeared a single time. The chain uses TRBV6-5 and TRBJ1-2; possible D gene TRBD1, 5 bases. CDR3 length equals 14 residues. Germline V CDR1 and CDR2: MNHEY, SVGAGI. V dropped 6 bases and J dropped 0 bases, with 11 bases sitting between them. CDR3 sequence reads: CASREGLSNYGYTF. CDR3 in DNA: TGTGCCAGCAGAGAGGGGCTTTCTAACTATGGCTACACCTTC.

The CDR3 is CASSEGQYGYTF. The CDR3, as DNA: TGTGCCAGCAGTGAGGGACAGTATGGCTACACCTTC. V is TRBV2 and J is TRBJ1-2, with 7 bases fitting TRBD1. This CDR3 is built from 12 residues. Looked up from germline, CDR1 is SNHLY and CDR2 is FYNNEI. V lost 3 bases, J lost 5 bases, and 0 bases stayed unmatched.

J is TRBJ1-2 and V is TRBV27, with TRBD1 matching over 10 bases. The CDR3 sequence is 14 residues long. V shed 6 bases and J 6 bases; nucleotides not matched to a gene: 7. The germline V gene has CDR1 MNHEY and CDR2 SMNVEV (reference sequence). CDR3 region: CASRLMGQGNGYTF. Here the CDR3 DNA reads TGTGCCAGCAGACTAATGGGACAGGGGAATGGCTACACCTTC.

The rearrangement joins TRBV10-3 to TRBJ1-5, with 7 bases matching TRBD1. Germline assignment: CDR1 ENHRY and CDR2 SYGVKD. V was pared by 9 bases and J by 4 bases, with 9 bases of the junction left unmatched. This CDR3 is 14 amino acids long. For the CDR3, the DNA is TGTGCCATAAGTACAGGGGCCGAAAATCAGCCCCAGCATTTT. Its protein product is CAISTGAENQPQHF.

This clone is a singleton in its sample. The J gene is TRBJ2-2, the V gene TRBV6-6; 8 bases line up with TRBD2. Losses at the gene ends were 8 bases for V and 1 base for J; bases not matched to a gene: 9. Germline lookup yields CDR1 MNHNY and CDR2 SVGAGI (reference sequence). CDR3 length: 16 amino acids. The CDR3 coding sequence is TGTGCCAGCGGGGCGGGAGGTGTATGGAACACCGGGGAGCTGTTTTTT. The encoded protein is CASGAGGVWNTGELFF.

This chain connects TRBV5-4 to TRBJ1-1, with a possible D match to TRBD1 (6 bases). The CDR3 is made up of 15 amino acids. In germline, CDR1 is SGHNT, CDR2 YYREEE (reference sequence). V shed 4 bases and J shed 2 bases, with 15 bases lying between them. The CDR3 region has the DNA TGTGCCAGCAGCCACATCCAGGGGATTAACACTGAAGCTTTCTTT. This gives the protein CASSHIQGINTEAFF.

The rearrangement links TRBV30 to TRBJ2-7; 10 bases fit TRBD2. The CDR3 runs 14 residues. J gave up 8 bases and V 5 bases, and 12 bases lay outside the gene matches. Germline V gene sequence: CDR1 GTSNPN, CDR2 SVGIG (reference sequence). CDR3 DNA sequence: TGTGCCTGGGCACAACTAGCGGGAAACCCCCAGCAGTACTTC. It encodes CAWAQLAGNPQQYF.

The V call is TRBV5-1, the J call TRBJ1-1; 7 bases are a match to TRBD1. The CDR3 has 15 residues. J lost 2 bases, V lost 4 bases, and 8 bases had no gene match. In germline, CDR1 is SGHRS, CDR2 YFSETQ. CDR3 residues: CASSRGGQVNTEAFF. CDR3 sequence (DNA): TGCGCCAGCAGCCGTGGCGGACAGGTTAACACTGAAGCTTTCTTT.

The genes are TRBV12-3 or TRBV12-4 and TRBJ1-1; D ambiguous. The CDR3 contains 11 residues. Deletions cut 7 bases from V and 3 bases from J, with 6 bases between. The CDR3 sequence is CASTSYTEAFF. For the CDR3, the DNA is TGTGCCAGCACTTCCTACACTGAAGCTTTCTTT.

The rearrangement links TRBV4-3 to TRBJ1-1; possibly TRBD1 for D (6 bases). The CDR3 is 13 residues long. Germline V gene sequence: CDR1 LGHNA, CDR2 YSLEER. V was shortened by 2 bases and J by 6 bases, with 10 bases between the two germline ends. CDR3 loop: CASSQQTGSEAFF. DNA of the CDR3: TGCGCCAGCAGCCAACAAACAGGGTCTGAAGCTTTCTTT.

This clone has just one count. The chain joins TRBV6-5 to TRBJ2-7; 8 nucleotides match TRBD2. The germline CDR1 and CDR2 sequences are MNHEY and SVGAGI. CDR3 length: 15 amino acids. J gave up 2 bases and V 7 bases, and 10 bases lay outside the gene matches. The CDR3 loop reads CASKEVAGPTYEQYF. The DNA of the CDR3 is TGTGCCAGCAAGGAAGTAGCGGGACCCACCTACGAGCAGTACTTC.

The chain carries TRBV5-6 and TRBJ2-7, with D maybe TRBD1 (6 bases). Trimming shortened V by 2 bases and J by 1 base, and 10 bases separated the two germline ends. The CDR3 has 14 residues. The germline CDR1 and CDR2 sequences are SGHDT and YYEEEE. The CDR3 DNA is TGTGCCAGCAGCTTCTTGGACAGATCCTACGAGCAGTACTTC. It codes for CASSFLDRSYEQYF.

V and J are TRBV5-1 and TRBJ1-2; D unresolved. Trimming removed 0 bases from V and 9 bases from J, with 9 bases in between. This CDR3 has 12 amino acids. The germline V gene encodes CDR1 SGHRS and CDR2 YFSETQ. This chain's CDR3 is CASSLDPTSYTF. The DNA of the CDR3 is TGCGCCAGCAGCTTGGACCCCACGAGCTACACCTTC.

The chain couples TRBV14 to TRBJ1-2; TRBD1 matches at 12 bases. The CDR3 runs 14 residues. Trimming took 4 bases from V and 7 from J; bases not matched to a gene: 4. Looked up from germline, CDR1 is SGHDN and CDR2 is FVKESK. In DNA form, the CDR3 reads TGTGCCAGCAGCCTCGGGACAGGGGGCGGTGGCTACACCTTC. The encoded protein is CASSLGTGGGGYTF.